This T cell receptor beta chain came from a study of T-cell reconstitution after alpha-beta-depleted transplantation in children. Unique molecular identifiers were used in preparing the TCRbeta library. One entry per CDR3 protein results from TCRdb running MiXCR on the PCR reads. Of about 460,000 distinct CDR3 sequences listed, over 10% are singletons. Of note for this clonotype: Its antigen is not identified.

Study-level findings and limits: TCRbeta diversity was high at day 60 in some patients (a result of surviving recipient T cells and thymic progenitors). Newly produced T cells mostly accounted for T-cell counts and diversity one year post-transplant.

Between the trimmed V and J ends, which lost 0 bases and 2 bases, there was a span of 9 bases. Germline V gene lookup returns CDR1 SGHRS and CDR2 YFSETQ. The CDR3 consists of 14 residues. Specimen: PBMCs, mostly from graft donor cells, collected 180 days after TCRalphabeta/CD19-depleted stem cell transplant. This chain links TRBV5-1 with TRBJ2-7; D ambiguous. This clonotype originated in a female patient aged 2-9 years who had a stem cell transplant for aplastic anemia, so the T cells may come from the graft donor. The CDR3 DNA is TGCGCCAGCAGCTTGGGACCCACTACCTACGAGCAGTACTTC. Translation: CASSLGPTTYEQYF.